This T cell receptor (beta chain) was found in a study of cytomegalovirus exposure and HLA in healthy donors. Germline CDR1 is SNHLY and CDR2 is FYNNEI. Trimming left V 6 bases short and J 0 bases short, with 11 bases between. This CDR3 comprises 14 residues. Use of 60 Vbeta and 13 Jbeta primers characterized the PCR. Sequenced by immunoSEQ multiplex PCR; TCRdb stores in-frame clones only, minus some. The data hold around 200,000 clones, with 60% to 80% observed a single time. The sequenced material came from PBMCs. The chain joins TRBV2 to TRBJ1-2, with no clear D. This clonotype originated in a man aged 18 to 29 in good health and CMV-seronegative. The CDR3 DNA follows: TGTGCCAGCAGCAGCAGAGGAGCTAACTATGGCTACACCTTC. This codes for CASSSRGANYGYTF.